This is a list of T cell receptor beta chains from one sample in a study of cytomegalovirus exposure and HLA in healthy donors. Assay: immunoSEQ multiplex PCR; the TCRdb copy retains only in-frame clones and omits some. Counted here are about 130,000 clones, approximately 82% occurring once; the ten biggest clones make up 1.3% to 1.5%. Specimen: PBMCs. These receptor sequences come from a female donor in good health and CMV-seronegative. The conserved cysteine and the conserved F or W are not part of the CDR3 here.

V gene	J gene	CDR3 protein
TRBV27	TRBJ2-2	ASTGTGELF
TRBV5-4	TRBJ1-2	ASSSYSQGNYGYT
TRBV7-2	TRBJ2-7	ASSFSSGDYEQY
TRBV28	TRBJ1-1	ASNKNTEAF
TRBV4-3	TRBJ1-1	ASSQEGQGRGREAF
TRBV6-5	TRBJ2-7	ASRTTGGSYEQY
TRBV5-5	TRBJ1-4	ASSREDNEKLF
TRBV11-3	TRBJ2-5	ASSLGERRGLQETQY
TRBV28	TRBJ2-7	AAGPPSSYEQY
TRBV29-1	TRBJ2-1	SVGLAGEQF
TRBV7-6	TRBJ2-5	ASSRSGETQY
TRBV4-3	TRBJ1-2	ASSQVTGYGYT
TRBV27	TRBJ1-1	ASREFALDTEAF
TRBV28	TRBJ1-1	ASSPITGSTAF
TRBV5-1	TRBJ1-6	ASSSTGQGDSPLH
TRBV9	TRBJ2-5	ASSPRGMDLAGVRETQY
TRBV7-8	TRBJ1-5	ASSLHGGFNQPQH
TRBV27	TRBJ2-7	ASSFDRDRMFYEQY
TRBV5-1	TRBJ2-1	ASSPGQAYNEQF
TRBV7-3	TRBJ2-7	ASSSPGQGSRQY
TRBV4-1	TRBJ1-3	ASSQVSGYSGNTIY
TRBV5-8	TRBJ2-7	ASSQDQGTRREQY
TRBV7-6	TRBJ2-7	ASSLAYGTVPNEQY
TRBV5-6	TRBJ2-1	ASSLGPSGSFEQF
TRBV5-4	TRBJ1-1	ASSSGGQGAGTEAF
TRBV27	TRBJ2-1	ASSFELDNEQF
TRBV5-1	TRBJ2-1	ASGPLAGGPTYNEQF
TRBV4-2	TRBJ2-7	ASSSHSRDRNEQY
TRBV5-6	TRBJ2-5	ASSYRGGETQY
TRBV7-8	TRBJ2-7	ASSSGETPKEQY
TRBV4-3	TRBJ2-7	ASSQVTSGIIEQY
TRBV19	TRBJ1-5	ASSGGQGLYSNQPQH
TRBV11-2	TRBJ1-2	ASSLAMGYT
TRBV14	TRBJ2-5	ASSQVEQGKVGEGGETQY
TRBV5-1	TRBJ2-3	ASSLGPRGGTDTQY
TRBV5-4	TRBJ2-7	ASRDGTVSYEQY
TRBV18	TRBJ2-5	ASCRQGGETQY
TRBV5-5	TRBJ2-5	ASSWGVGSAETQY
TRBV10-1	TRBJ1-5	ASSDIDRESNQPQH
TRBV10-1	TRBJ2-1	ASSAAGGVYNEQF
TRBV7-9	.	ASSSPSIAYEQY
TRBV6-1	TRBJ2-7	ASSEGTGFSYEQY
TRBV28	TRBJ2-5	ASKPPPYQETQY
TRBV28	TRBJ2-7	ASSNFYEQY
TRBV30	TRBJ2-1	AWSVREWGEQF
TRBV5-6	TRBJ2-3	ASSLRRETQY
TRBV5-1	TRBJ1-2	ATIDPQTGRNYGYT
TRBV4-1	TRBJ1-2	ASSQESASYGYT
TRBV7-6	TRBJ2-3	ASSRRGLAGDTSTDTQY
TRBV7-9	TRBJ2-7	ASSRGLAGDYEQY
TRBV27	TRBJ2-7	ASSPGTGEFYEQY
TRBV5-4	TRBJ2-2	ASSLLVEGNTGELF
TRBV19	TRBJ2-1	ASSYLMAGLNEQF
TRBV6-5	.	ASSYSRAGYEQY
TRBV9	TRBJ1-4	ASSPGEGPTNEKLF
TRBV9	TRBJ2-2	ASSVGLAGTTSGELF
TRBV5-1	TRBJ1-5	ASSPRPRDQPQH
TRBV28	TRBJ2-5	ASSLGLQIQETQY